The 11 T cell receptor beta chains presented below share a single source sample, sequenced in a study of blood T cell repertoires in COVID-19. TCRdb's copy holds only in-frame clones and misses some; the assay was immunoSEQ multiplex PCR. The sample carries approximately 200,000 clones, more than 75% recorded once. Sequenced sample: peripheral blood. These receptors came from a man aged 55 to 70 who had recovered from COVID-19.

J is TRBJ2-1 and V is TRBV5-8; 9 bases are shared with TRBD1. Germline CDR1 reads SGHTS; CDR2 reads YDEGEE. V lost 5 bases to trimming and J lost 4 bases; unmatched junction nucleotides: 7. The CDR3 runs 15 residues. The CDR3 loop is CASSLRDRAYNEQFF. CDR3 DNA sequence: TGTGCCAGCAGTCTGAGGGACAGGGCATACAATGAGCAGTTCTTC.

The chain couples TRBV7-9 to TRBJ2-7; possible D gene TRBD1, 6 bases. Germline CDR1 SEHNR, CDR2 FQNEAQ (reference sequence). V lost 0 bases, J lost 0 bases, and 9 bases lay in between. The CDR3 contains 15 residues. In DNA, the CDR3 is TGTGCCAGCAGCTTAGCGGGGGCCAACTCCTACGAGCAGTACTTC. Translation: CASSLAGANSYEQYF.

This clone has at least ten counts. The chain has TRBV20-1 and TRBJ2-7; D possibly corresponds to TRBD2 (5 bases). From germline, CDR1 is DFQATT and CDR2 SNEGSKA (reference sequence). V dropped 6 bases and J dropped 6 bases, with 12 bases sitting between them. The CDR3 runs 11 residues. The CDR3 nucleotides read TGCAGTGCCGTTGACTACCCCGAGCAGTACTTC. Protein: CSAVDYPEQYF.

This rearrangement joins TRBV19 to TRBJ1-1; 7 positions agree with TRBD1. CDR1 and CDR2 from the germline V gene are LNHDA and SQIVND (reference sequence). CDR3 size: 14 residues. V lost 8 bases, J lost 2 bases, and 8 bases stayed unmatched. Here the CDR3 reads CASFSGQFNTEAFF. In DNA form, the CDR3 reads TGTGCCAGTTTTTCGGGACAGTTTAACACTGAAGCTTTCTTT.

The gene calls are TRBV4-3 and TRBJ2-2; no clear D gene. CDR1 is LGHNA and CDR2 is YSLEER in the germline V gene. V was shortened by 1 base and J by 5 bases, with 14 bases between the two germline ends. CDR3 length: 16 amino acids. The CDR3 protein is CASSQGSGIWTGELFF. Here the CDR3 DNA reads TGCGCCAGCAGCCAAGGATCAGGCATATGGACCGGGGAGCTGTTTTTT.

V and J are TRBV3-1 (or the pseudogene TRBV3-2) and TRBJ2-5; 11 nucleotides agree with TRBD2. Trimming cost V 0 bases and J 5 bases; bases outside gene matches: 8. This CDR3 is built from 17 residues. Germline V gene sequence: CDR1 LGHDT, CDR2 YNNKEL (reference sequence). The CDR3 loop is CASSQEPRLAGRETQYF. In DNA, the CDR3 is TGTGCCAGCAGCCAAGAACCTCGACTAGCGGGGCGGGAGACCCAGTACTTC.

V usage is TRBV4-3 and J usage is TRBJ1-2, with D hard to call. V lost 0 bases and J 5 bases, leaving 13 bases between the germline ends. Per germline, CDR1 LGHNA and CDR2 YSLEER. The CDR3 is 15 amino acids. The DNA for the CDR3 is TGCGCCAGCAGCCAAGAAGGTGCGGGGTGGTATGGCTACACCTTC. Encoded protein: CASSQEGAGWYGYTF.

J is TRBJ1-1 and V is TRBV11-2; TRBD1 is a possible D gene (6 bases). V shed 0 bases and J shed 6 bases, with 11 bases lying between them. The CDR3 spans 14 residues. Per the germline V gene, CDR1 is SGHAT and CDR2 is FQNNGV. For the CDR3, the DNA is TGTGCCAGCAGCTTAGAACAGGGTTCTCCTGAAGCTTTCTTT. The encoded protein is CASSLEQGSPEAFF.

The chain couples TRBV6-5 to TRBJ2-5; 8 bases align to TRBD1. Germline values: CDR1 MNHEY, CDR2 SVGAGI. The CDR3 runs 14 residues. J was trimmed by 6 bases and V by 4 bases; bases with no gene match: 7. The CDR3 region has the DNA TGTGCCAGCAGTTCCCCAGGGGGCTTAAAGACCCAGTACTTC. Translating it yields CASSSPGGLKTQYF.

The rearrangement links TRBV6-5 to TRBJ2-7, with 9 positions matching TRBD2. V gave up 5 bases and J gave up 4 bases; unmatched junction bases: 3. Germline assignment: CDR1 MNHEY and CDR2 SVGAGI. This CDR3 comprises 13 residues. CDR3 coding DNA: TGTGCCAGCAGTCCGACTAGCGGATACGAGCAGTACTTC. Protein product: CASSPTSGYEQYF.

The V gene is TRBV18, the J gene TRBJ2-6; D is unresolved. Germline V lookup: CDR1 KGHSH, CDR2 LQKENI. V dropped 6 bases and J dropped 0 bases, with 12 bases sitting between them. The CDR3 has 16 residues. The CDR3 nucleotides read TGTGCCAGCTCGTCAGGAATCCCCTCTGGGGCCAACGTCCTGACTTTC. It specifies CASSSGIPSGANVLTF. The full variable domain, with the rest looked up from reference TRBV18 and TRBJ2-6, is NAGVMQNPRHLVRRRGQEARLRCSPMKGHSHVYWYRQLPEEGLKFMVYLQKENIIDESGMPKERFSAEFPKEGPSILRIQQVVRGDSAAYFCASSSGIPSGANVLTFGAGSRLTVL.